Shown below are 12 T cell receptor beta chains from a single sample sequenced in a study of blood T cell repertoires in COVID-19. TCRdb's copy holds only in-frame clones and misses some; the assay was immunoSEQ multiplex PCR. The sample has about 250,000 clones; approximately 86% are singletons. Sequences were obtained from peripheral blood. The receptor set was obtained from an elderly man with acute or convalescent COVID-19.

The V gene is TRBV7-2, the J gene TRBJ2-3; possible D gene TRBD2, 5 bases. The CDR3 loop spans 15 amino acids. V was pared by 9 bases and J by 0 bases, with 16 bases between. Germline V gene data show CDR1 as SGHTA and CDR2 as FQGNSA. CDR3 region: CASHPLGVSTDTQYF. The CDR3 DNA reads as TGTGCCAGTCACCCACTGGGAGTTAGCACAGATACGCAGTATTTT.

The rearrangement uses TRBV9 and TRBJ1-1; D is perhaps TRBD1 (6 bases). The CDR3 runs to 13 residues. CDR1 is SGDLS and CDR2 is YYNGEE in the germline V gene. V dropped 3 bases and J dropped 6 bases, with 12 bases sitting between them. DNA of the CDR3: TGTGCCAGCAGCGGCGGACAGTCGGCTGAAGCTTTCTTT. It codes for CASSGGQSAEAFF. The full variable domain, in which reference TRBV9 and TRBJ1-1 provide the parts outside the CDR3, is DSGVTQTPKHLITATGQRVTLRCSPRSGDLSVYWYQQSLDQGLQFLIQYYNGEERAKGNILERFSAQQFPDLHSELNLSSLELGDSALYFCASSGGQSAEAFFGQGTRLTVV.

This clone was picked up one time. The chain joins TRBV19 to TRBJ2-7, with D perhaps TRBD1 (7 bases). Germline lookup yields CDR1 LNHDA and CDR2 SQIVND (reference sequence). The CDR3 totals 16 residues. V was trimmed by 5 bases and J by 0 bases, leaving 17 bases between them. CDR3 in amino acids: CASSRTGGTDSYEQYF. The DNA of the CDR3 is TGTGCCAGTAGTCGAACCGGCGGGACAGACTCCTACGAGCAGTACTTC.

This chain uses TRBV3-1 (or the pseudogene TRBV3-2) with TRBJ2-7; 11 bases line up with TRBD2. With V trimmed by 3 bases and J by 2 bases, 3 bases remained unmatched. This CDR3 has 15 amino acids. Germline lookup yields CDR1 LGHDT and CDR2 YNNKEL (reference sequence). The CDR3 sequence is CASSQFSGGAYEQYF. In DNA, the CDR3 is TGTGCCAGCAGCCAGTTTAGCGGGGGGGCCTACGAGCAGTACTTC.

This clone showed up just a few times. This chain joins TRBV19 and TRBJ2-7; D unresolved. V was cut by 8 bases and J by 0 bases, with 11 bases left in between. The CDR3 is 13 amino acids. Germline values: CDR1 LNHDA, CDR2 SQIVND (reference sequence). CDR3 sequence: CASSDSSSYEQYF. The CDR3 DNA reads TGTGCCAGTTCAGACTCCAGCTCCTACGAGCAGTACTTC. Using reference TRBV19 and TRBJ2-7 for the parts outside the CDR3, the full variable domain is DGGITQSPKYLFRKEGQNVTLSCEQNLNHDAMYWYRQDPGQGLRLIYYSQIVNDFQKGDIAEGYSVSREKKESFPLTVTSAQKNPTAFYLCASSDSSSYEQYFGPGTRLTVT.

The chain joins TRBV10-3 to TRBJ2-7; 7 bases fit TRBD1. Trimming cost V 3 bases and J 7 bases; bases outside gene matches: 12. Looked up from germline, CDR1 is ENHRY and CDR2 is SYGVKD. This CDR3 is built from 15 residues. In DNA, the CDR3 is TGTGCCATCAGTGAACCCGGGACAGATCCCAAAGAGCAGTACTTC. This sequence encodes CAISEPGTDPKEQYF.

The chain has TRBV2 and TRBJ1-4, with 7 bases identical to TRBD1. The CDR3 loop spans 13 amino acids. Germline CDR1 SNHLY, CDR2 FYNNEI. The V gene end was trimmed by 6 bases and the J gene end by 8 bases; junction bases not matched to a gene: 6. CDR3 protein: CASSGDREEKLFF. The CDR3 nucleotides read TGTGCCAGCAGCGGGGACAGAGAAGAAAAACTGTTTTTT.

This chain links TRBV7-8 with TRBJ1-1; D perhaps matches TRBD1 (5 bases). Germline V gene sequence: CDR1 SGHVS, CDR2 FQNEAQ. The CDR3 covers 14 residues. V lost 5 bases and J 4 bases, leaving 14 bases between the germline ends. As DNA, the CDR3 is TGTGCCAGCAGCCTCGGGGGGTCTCGCACTGAAGCTTTCTTT. Its protein is CASSLGGSRTEAFF.

The sample holds one count of this clone. The chain employs TRBV27 and TRBJ2-7; 7 nucleotides match TRBD2. Germline CDR1 and CDR2: MNHEY and SMNVEV (reference sequence). V dropped 4 bases and J dropped 4; count of bases not matched to a gene: 10. The CDR3 has 15 residues. CDR3 sequence (DNA): TGTGCCAGCAGTTCCCGGGGGGTAAGGGTTTACGAGCAGTACTTC. Protein: CASSSRGVRVYEQYF.

CDR3 region: CASSQRTVEIEGKYEQYF. The DNA of the CDR3 is TGTGCCAGCAGCCAACGGACAGTGGAAATAGAGGGGAAATACGAGCAGTACTTC. The V gene is TRBV5-5, the J gene TRBJ2-7, with D possibly TRBD1 on 6 matching bases. Germline V gene lookup returns CDR1 SGHKS and CDR2 YYEKEE (reference sequence). The CDR3 consists of 18 residues. The V end lost 4 bases, the J end lost 4 bases, and 27 bases lay between the germline ends.

This clone was recorded once. The gene calls are TRBV7-2 and TRBJ1-4; perhaps TRBD1 as D (6 bases). Germline lookup yields CDR1 SGHTA and CDR2 FQGNSA. V lost 4 bases and J lost 5, with 14 bases in between. The CDR3 totals 15 residues. The CDR3 nucleotides read TGTGCCAGCAGCTCACCAGGGGCCCTCAATGAAAAACTGTTTTTT. It yields the protein CASSSPGALNEKLFF.

This clone was observed a few times. The CDR3 nucleotides read TGTGCCAGCAGTCCTTCTAACACCGGGGAGCTGTTTTTT. Protein product: CASSPSNTGELFF. This chain joins TRBV6-6 and TRBJ2-2, with D unresolved. In germline, CDR1 is MNHNY, CDR2 SVGAGI (reference sequence). V was cut by 5 bases and J by 2 bases, with 6 bases left in between. This CDR3 spans 13 amino acids.